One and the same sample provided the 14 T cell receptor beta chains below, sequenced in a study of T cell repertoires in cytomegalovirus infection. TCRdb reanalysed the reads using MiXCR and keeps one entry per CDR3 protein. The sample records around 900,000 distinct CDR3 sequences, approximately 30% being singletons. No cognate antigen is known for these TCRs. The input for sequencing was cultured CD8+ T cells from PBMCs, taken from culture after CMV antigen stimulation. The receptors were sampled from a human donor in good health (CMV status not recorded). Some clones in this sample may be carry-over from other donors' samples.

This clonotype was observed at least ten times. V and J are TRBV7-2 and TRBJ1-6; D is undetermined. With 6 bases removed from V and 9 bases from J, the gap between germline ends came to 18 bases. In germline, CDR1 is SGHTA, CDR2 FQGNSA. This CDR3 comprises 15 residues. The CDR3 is CASSFTYPFTSPLHF. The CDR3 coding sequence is TGTGCCAGCAGTTTTACTTACCCTTTTACTTCACCCCTCCACTTT.

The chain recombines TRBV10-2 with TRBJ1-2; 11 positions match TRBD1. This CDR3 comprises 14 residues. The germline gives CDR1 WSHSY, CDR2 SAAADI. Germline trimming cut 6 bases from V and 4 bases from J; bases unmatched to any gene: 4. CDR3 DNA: TGCGCCAGCAGGGACAGGGGGCTAGTCTATGGCTACACCTTC. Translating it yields CASRDRGLVYGYTF.

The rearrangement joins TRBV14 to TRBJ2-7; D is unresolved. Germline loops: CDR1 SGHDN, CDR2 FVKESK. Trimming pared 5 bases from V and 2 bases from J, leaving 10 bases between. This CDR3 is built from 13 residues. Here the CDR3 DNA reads TGTGCCAGCAGCGATCACGGCCCCTACGAGCAGTACTTC. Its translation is CASSDHGPYEQYF.

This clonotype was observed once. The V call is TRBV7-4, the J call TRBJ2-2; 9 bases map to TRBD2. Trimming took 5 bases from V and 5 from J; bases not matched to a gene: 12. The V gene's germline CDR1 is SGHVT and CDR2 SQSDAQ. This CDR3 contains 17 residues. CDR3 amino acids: CASSLGLARPYTGELFF. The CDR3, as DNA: TGTGCCAGCAGCCTTGGACTAGCGAGGCCTTATACCGGGGAGCTGTTTTTT.

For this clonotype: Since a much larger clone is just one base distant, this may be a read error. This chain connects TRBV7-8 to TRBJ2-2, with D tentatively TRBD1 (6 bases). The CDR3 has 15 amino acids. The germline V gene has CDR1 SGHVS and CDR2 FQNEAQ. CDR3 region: CANSMRQANTGELFF. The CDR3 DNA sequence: TGTGCCAACAGCATGCGACAGGCGAACACCGGGGAGCTGTTTTTT.

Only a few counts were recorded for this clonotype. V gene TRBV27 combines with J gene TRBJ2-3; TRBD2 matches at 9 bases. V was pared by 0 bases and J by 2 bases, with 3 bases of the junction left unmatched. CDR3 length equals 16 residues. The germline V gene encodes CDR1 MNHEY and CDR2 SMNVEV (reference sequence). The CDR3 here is CASSLSLAGNTDTQYF. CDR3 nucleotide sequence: TGTGCCAGCAGTTTATCCCTAGCGGGAAACACAGATACGCAGTATTTT.

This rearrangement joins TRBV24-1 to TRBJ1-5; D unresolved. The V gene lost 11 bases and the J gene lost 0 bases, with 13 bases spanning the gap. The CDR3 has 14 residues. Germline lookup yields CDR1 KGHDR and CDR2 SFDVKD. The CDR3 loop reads CAIAQGDSNQPQHF. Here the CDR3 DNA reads TGTGCCATCGCCCAAGGTGATAGCAATCAGCCCCAGCATTTT.

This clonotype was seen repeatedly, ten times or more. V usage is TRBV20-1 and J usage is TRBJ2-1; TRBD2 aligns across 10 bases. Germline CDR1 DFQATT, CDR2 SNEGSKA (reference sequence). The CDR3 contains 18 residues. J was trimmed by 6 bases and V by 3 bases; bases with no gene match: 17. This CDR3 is CSASDRFPSSGGSNEQFF. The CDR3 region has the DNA TGCAGTGCTAGTGACCGGTTCCCCTCTAGCGGGGGAAGCAATGAGCAGTTCTTC.

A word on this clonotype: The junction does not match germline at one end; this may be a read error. This CDR3 is CASKPPEGPGPLF. Written as DNA, the CDR3 is TGTGCCAGCAAACCCCCAGAGGGTCCGGGTCCGCTCTTC. The genes are TRBV6-6 and TRBJ1-2; no firm D call. The CDR3 extends over 13 amino acids. Germline V lookup: CDR1 MNHNY, CDR2 SVGAGI (reference sequence).

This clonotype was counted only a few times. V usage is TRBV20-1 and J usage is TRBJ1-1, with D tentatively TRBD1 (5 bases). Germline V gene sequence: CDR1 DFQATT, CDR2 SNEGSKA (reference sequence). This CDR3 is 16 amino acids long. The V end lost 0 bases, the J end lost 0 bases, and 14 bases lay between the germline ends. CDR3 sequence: CSARDNRRGVNTEAFF. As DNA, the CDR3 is TGCAGTGCTAGAGATAATCGCCGGGGGGTGAACACTGAAGCTTTCTTT.

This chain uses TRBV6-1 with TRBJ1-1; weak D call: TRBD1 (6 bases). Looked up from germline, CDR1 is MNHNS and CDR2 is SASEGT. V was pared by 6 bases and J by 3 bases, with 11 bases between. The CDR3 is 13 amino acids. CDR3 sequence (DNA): TGTGCCAGCAGAGGGGGGCAGGACACTGAAGCTTTCTTT. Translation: CASRGGQDTEAFF.

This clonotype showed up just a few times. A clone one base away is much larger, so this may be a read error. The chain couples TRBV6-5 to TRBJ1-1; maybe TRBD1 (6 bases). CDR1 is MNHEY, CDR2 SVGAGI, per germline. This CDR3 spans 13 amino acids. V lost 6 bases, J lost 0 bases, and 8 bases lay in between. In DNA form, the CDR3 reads TGTGCCAGCAGCGGGGACATGAACACTGAAGCTTTCTTT. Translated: CASSGDMNTEAFF.

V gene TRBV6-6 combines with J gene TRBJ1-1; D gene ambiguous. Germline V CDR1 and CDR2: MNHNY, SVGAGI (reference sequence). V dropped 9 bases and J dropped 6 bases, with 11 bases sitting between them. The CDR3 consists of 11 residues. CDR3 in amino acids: CASTLFSEAFF. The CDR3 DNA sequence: TGTGCCAGTACCTTATTCTCTGAAGCTTTCTTT.

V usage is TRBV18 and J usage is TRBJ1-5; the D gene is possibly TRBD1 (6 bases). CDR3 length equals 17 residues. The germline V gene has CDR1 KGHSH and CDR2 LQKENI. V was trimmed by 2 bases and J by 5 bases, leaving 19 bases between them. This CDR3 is CASSPYHGRGEDQPQHF. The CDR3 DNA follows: TGTGCCAGCTCACCATACCACGGCAGGGGTGAAGATCAGCCCCAGCATTTT.